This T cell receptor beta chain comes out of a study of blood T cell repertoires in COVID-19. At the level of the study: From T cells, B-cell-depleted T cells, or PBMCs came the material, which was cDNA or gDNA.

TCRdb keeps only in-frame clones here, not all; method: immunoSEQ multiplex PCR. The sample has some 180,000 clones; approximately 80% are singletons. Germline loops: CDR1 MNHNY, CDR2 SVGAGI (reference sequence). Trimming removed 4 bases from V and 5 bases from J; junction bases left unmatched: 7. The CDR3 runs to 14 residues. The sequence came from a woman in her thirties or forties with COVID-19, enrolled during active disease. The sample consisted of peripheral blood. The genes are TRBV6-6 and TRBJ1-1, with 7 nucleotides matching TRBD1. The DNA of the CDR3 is TGTGCCAGCAGTTCCCCAAAGGGGGCGACTGAAGCTTTCTTT. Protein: CASSSPKGATEAFF.